The 8 T cell receptor beta chains listed next were all sequenced from one sample in a study of identical twins. Each CDR3 protein gets one entry after TCRdb re-called the 5' RACE reads with MiXCR. The repertoire includes more than 650,000 distinct CDR3 sequences, around 6% of them detected once, and roughly 1.8% sits in the top ten. The sample was naive T cells sorted from blood. The receptors derive from a man between 18 and 35 years old in good health.

This clonotype was found many times. The genes are TRBV12-3 or TRBV12-4 and TRBJ2-2, with 10 nucleotides matching TRBD1. This CDR3 is built from 16 residues. V dropped 6 bases and J dropped 4; count of bases not matched to a gene: 8. CDR3 residues: CASRTPGQGTTGELFF. DNA of the CDR3: TGTGCCAGCAGGACGCCGGGACAGGGGACCACCGGGGAGCTGTTTTTT.

The genes are TRBV15 and TRBJ2-3; 7 nucleotides line up with TRBD1. The CDR3 covers 14 residues. V gave up 0 bases and J gave up 4 bases; unmatched junction bases: 1. Germline V gene sequence: CDR1 LNHNV, CDR2 YYDKDF (reference sequence). The chain's CDR3 is CATSREGGADTQYF. CDR3 DNA: TGTGCCACCAGCAGAGAAGGGGGCGCAGATACGCAGTATTTT. Based on the CDR3 plus reference TRBV15 and TRBJ2-3, the full variable domain is DAMVIQNPRYQVTQFGKPVTLSCSQTLNHNVMYWYQQKSSQAPKLLFHYYDKDFNNEADTPDNFQSRRPNTSFCFLDIRSPGLGDTAMYLCATSREGGADTQYFGPGTRLTVL.

The CDR3 here is CASSLGNIVGEQYF. The CDR3 DNA sequence: TGTGCCAGCAGCTTAGGTAACATCGTCGGGGAGCAGTACTTC. The chain links TRBV7-9 to TRBJ2-7; D not resolved. Per germline, CDR1 SEHNR and CDR2 FQNEAQ (reference sequence). V gave up 1 base and J gave up 7 bases, with 14 bases separating them. The CDR3 covers 14 residues.

This clonotype turned up a few times. The chain couples TRBV20-1 to TRBJ2-2, with D maybe TRBD2 (6 bases). V dropped 3 bases and J dropped 1 base, with 12 bases sitting between them. Germline CDR1 reads DFQATT; CDR2 reads SNEGSKA (reference sequence). The CDR3 is 15 amino acids. The CDR3 region has the DNA TGCAGTGCTAGGACCCTAGCGATGAACACCGGGGAGCTGTTTTTT. Encoded protein: CSARTLAMNTGELFF.

The V call is TRBV18, the J call TRBJ2-6; 9 nucleotides agree with TRBD1. The CDR3 contains 18 residues. CDR1 and CDR2 (germline): KGHSH, LQKENI. Unmatched junction bases numbered 8, after V lost 5 bases and J lost 0 bases. The CDR3 region is CASSSTGGLLSGANVLTF. CDR3 bases: TGTGCCAGCTCATCCACAGGGGGCCTCCTCTCTGGGGCCAACGTCCTGACTTTC.

This clonotype was counted many times. This chain connects TRBV12-3 or TRBV12-4 to TRBJ2-1, with a possible D match to TRBD2 (6 bases). Trimming left V 6 bases short and J 8 bases short, with 14 bases between. The length of the CDR3 is 13 residues. CDR3 DNA: TGTGCCAGCAGCCTGACTAGTTCGTATGAGCAGTTCTTC. This translates into CASSLTSSYEQFF.

The J gene is TRBJ1-5, the V gene TRBV29-1; 10 bases line up with TRBD1. Germline loops: CDR1 SQVTM, CDR2 ANQGSEA. The CDR3 covers 14 residues. V shed 4 bases, J shed 0 bases, and the junction held 0 bases outside the gene matches. The CDR3 reads CSVGQGASNQPQHF. CDR3 nucleotide sequence: TGCAGCGTTGGACAGGGGGCTAGCAATCAGCCCCAGCATTTT.

This clonotype was found many times. CDR3 DNA: TGTGCCAGCAGAAAAGGGCGAGCCAATGAGCAGTTCTTC. Translating gives CASRKGRANEQFF. The gene calls are TRBV4-2 and TRBJ2-1; no clear D. The CDR3 runs to 13 residues. Trimming stripped 6 bases from V and 6 bases from J, with 12 bases between. The V gene's germline CDR1 is LGHNA and CDR2 YNFKEQ.